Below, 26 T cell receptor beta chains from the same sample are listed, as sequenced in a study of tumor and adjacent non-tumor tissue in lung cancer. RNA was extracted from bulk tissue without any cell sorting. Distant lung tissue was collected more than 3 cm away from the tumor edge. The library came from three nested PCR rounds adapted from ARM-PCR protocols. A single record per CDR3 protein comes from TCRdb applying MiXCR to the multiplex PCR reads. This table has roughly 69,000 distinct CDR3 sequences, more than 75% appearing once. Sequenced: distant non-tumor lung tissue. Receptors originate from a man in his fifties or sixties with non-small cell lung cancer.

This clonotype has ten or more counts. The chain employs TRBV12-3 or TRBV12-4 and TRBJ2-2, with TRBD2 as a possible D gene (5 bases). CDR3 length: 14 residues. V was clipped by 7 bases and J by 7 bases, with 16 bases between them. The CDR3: CASTLNRGGGELFF. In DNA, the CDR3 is TGTGCCAGCACCCTTAACCGAGGAGGCGGGGAGCTGTTTTTT.

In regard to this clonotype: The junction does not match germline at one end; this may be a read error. CDR3 protein: CASSSGAGWNTGELFF. The CDR3 DNA reads TGTGCCAGCAGCTCTGGGGCAGGGTGGAACACCGGAGAGCTGTTTTTT. The chain combines TRBV12-3 or TRBV12-4 with TRBJ2-2; D is possibly TRBD1 (5 bases). This CDR3 has 16 amino acids.

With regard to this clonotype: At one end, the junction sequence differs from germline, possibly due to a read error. This CDR3 reads CDSGLQGRTNEKLFF. CDR3 nucleotides: TGTGACAGCGGCCTGCAGGGGAGGACTAATGAAAAACTGTTTTTT. The chain has TRBV2 and TRBJ1-4; tentatively, D is TRBD1 (6 bases). The germline V gene encodes CDR1 SNHLY and CDR2 FYNNEI. The CDR3 consists of 15 residues. Filled out from reference TRBV2 and TRBJ1-4, the complete variable domain reads EPEVTQTPSHQVTQMGQEVILRCVPISNHLYFYWYRQILGQKVEFLVSFYNNEISEKSEIFDDQFSVERPDGSNFTLKIRSTKLEDSAMYFCDSGLQGRTNEKLFFGSGTQLSVL.

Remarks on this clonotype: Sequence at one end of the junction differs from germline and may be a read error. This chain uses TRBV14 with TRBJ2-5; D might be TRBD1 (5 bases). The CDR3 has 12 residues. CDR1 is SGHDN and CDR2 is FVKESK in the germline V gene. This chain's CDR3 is CVSSQDRQTQHF. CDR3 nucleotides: TGTGTCAGCAGCCAAGATCGACAGACCCAGCACTTC.

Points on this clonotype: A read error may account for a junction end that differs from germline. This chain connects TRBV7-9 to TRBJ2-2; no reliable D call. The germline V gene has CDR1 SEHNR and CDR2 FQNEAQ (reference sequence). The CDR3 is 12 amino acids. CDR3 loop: CASRLGTVELFF. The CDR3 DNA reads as TGTGCCAGCAGGTTAGGCACCGTGGAGCTGTTTTTT.

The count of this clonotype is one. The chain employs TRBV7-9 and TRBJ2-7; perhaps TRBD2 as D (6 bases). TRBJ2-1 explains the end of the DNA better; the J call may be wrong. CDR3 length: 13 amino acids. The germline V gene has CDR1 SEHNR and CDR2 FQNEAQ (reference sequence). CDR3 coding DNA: TGTGCCAGCAGCCGTAGCGGACCATACGAGCAGTTCTTC. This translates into CASSRSGPYEQFF.

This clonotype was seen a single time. The CDR3 loop reads CASAIKGANKQFF. Written as DNA, the CDR3 is TGTGCCAGCGCAATTAAGGGGGCTAATAAGCAGTTCTTC. The rearrangement joins TRBV6-5 to TRBJ2-1, with 7 positions matching TRBD1. Germline V gene lookup returns CDR1 MNHEY and CDR2 SVGAGI. The CDR3 has 13 amino acids. J gave up 11 bases and V 8 bases, and 12 bases lay outside the gene matches.

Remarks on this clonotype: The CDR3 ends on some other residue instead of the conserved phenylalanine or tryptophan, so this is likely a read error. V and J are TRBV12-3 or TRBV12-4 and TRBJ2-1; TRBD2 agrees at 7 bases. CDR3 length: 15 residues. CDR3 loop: CAGSFPQRDHNEQFY. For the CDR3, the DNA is TGCGCCGGCAGTTTCCCTCAGCGGGACCACAATGAACAGTTCTAC.

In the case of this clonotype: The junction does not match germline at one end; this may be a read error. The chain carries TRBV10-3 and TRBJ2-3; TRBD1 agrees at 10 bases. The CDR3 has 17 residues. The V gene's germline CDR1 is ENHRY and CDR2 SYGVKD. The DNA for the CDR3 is TGTGTCATCAGGGAGGGGACAGGGGTACCTAGCACAGATACGCAGTATTTT. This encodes CVIREGTGVPSTDTQYF.

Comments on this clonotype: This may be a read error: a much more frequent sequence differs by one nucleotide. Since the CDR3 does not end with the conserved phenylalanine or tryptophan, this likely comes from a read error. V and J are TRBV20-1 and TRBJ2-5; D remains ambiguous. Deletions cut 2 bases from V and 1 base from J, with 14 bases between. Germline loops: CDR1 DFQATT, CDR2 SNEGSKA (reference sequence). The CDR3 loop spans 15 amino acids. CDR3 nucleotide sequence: TGCAGTGCTAGAACTATCGGACGGAGCCAAGAGACCCAGTACTTA. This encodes CSARTIGRSQETQYL.

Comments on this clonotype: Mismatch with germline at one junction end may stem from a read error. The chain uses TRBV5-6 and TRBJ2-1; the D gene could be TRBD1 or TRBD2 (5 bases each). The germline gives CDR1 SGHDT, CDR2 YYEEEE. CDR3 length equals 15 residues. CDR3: CTSRGLRDPSIEQFF. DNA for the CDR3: TGTACCAGCCGCGGACTCCGGGACCCCTCCATTGAGCAGTTCTTC.

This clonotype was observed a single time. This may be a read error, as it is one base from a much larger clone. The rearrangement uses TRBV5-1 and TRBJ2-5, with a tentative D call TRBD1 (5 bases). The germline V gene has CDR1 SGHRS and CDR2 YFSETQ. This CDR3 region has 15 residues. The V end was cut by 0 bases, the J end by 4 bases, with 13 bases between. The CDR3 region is CASSLAVRAGETQYF. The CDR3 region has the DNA TGCGCCAGCAGCTTGGCAGTCAGGGCTGGAGAGACCCAGTACTTC.

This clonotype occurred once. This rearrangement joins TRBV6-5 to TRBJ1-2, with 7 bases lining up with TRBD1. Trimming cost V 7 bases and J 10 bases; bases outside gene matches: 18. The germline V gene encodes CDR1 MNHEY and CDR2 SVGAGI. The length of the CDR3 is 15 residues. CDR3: CASISVSRGECDYTF. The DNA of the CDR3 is TGTGCCAGCATATCAGTTAGCAGGGGGGAGTGTGACTACACCTTC.

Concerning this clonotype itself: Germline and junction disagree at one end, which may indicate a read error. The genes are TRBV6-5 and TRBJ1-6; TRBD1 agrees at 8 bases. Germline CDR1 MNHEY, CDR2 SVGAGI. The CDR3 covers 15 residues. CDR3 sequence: CTSSFTGTGSSSLHF. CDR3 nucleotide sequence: TGTACCAGCAGTTTTACCGGGACAGGTTCTTCATCCCTCCACTTT.

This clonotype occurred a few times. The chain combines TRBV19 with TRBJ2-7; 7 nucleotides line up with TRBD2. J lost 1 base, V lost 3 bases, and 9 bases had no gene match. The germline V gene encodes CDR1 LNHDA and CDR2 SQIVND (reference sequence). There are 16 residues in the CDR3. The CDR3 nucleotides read TGTGCCAGTAGTATGTTGACGGGAGGAGAATCCTACGAGCAGTACTTC. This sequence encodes CASSMLTGGESYEQYF.

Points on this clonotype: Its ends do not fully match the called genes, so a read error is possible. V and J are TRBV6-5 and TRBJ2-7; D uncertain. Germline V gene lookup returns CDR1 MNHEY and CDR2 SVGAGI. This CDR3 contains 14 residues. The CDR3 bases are TGTTCCAGTAGTTACGAACGGAACTCCTATGAGCAGTACTTC. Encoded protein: CSSSYERNSYEQYF.

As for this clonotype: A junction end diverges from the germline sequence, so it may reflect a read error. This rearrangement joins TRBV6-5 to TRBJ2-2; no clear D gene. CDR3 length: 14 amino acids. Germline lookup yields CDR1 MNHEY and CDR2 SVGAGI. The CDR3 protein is CAGSYSWVTGELFF. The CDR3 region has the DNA TGTGCCGGCAGTTACTCATGGGTAACCGGGGAGCTGTTTTTT.

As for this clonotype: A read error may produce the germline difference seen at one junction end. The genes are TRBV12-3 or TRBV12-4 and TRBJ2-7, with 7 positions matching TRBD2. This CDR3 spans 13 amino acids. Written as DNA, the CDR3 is TGTGCCTCTCAGCGGGATAGCACCTACGACCAGTACTTC. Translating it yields CASQRDSTYDQYF.

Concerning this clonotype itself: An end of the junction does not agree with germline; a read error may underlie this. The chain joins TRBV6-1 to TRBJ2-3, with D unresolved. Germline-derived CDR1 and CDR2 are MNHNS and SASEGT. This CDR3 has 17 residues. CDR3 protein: CASSEARGPRITHTQYF. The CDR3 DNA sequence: TGTGCCAGCAGTGAAGCAAGAGGACCGCGAATCACACATACGCAATATTTT.

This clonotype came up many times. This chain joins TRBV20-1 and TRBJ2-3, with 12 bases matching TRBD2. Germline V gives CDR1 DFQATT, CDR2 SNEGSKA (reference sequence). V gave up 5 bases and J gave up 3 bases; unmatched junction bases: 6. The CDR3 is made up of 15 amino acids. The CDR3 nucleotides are TGCAGTGCTCCACCCCTAGCGGGAGGGACAGATACGCAGTATTTT. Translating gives CSAPPLAGGTDTQYF.

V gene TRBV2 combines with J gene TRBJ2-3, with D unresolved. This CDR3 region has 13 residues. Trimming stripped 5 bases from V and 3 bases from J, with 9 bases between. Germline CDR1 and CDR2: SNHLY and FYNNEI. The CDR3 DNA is TGTGCCAGCAGTTGGACGGAAACAGATACGCAGTATTTT. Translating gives CASSWTETDTQYF.

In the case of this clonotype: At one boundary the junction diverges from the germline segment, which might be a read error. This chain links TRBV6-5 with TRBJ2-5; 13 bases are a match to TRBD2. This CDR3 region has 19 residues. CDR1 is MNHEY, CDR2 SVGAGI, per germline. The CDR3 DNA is TGCGCCAGCAGCCATGGGAGACTAGCGGGAGGTGTCTACCAAGAGACCCAGTACTTC. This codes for CASSHGRLAGGVYQETQYF.

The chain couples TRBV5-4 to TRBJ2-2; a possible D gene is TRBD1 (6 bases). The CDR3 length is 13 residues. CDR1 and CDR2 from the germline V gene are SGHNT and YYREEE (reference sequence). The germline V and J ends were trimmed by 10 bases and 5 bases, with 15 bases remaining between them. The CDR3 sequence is CAAHRVSTGELFF. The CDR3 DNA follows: TGTGCCGCTCACAGGGTTAGTACCGGGGAGCTGTTTTTT.

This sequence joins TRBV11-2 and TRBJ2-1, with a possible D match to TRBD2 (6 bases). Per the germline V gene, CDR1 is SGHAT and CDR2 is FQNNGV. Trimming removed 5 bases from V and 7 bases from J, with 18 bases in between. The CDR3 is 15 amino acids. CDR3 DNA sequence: TGTGCCAGCAGCCATCTAACGGGAGTTCGTAATGAGCAGTTCTTC. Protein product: CASSHLTGVRNEQFF.

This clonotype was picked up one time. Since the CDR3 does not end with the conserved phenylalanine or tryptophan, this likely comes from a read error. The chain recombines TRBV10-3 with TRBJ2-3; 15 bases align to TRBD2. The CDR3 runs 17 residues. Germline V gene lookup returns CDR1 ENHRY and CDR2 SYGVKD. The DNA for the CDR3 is TGTGACATCGGTGAGATGGGGACTAGCGGGAGGTCGAGTACGCAGTATTTA. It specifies CDIGEMGTSGRSSTQYL.

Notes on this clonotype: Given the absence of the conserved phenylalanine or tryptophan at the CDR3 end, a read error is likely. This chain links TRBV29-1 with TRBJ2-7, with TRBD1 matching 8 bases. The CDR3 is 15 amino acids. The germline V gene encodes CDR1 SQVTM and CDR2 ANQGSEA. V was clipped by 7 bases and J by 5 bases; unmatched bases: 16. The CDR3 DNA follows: TGCAGCGCAACAAGAGGGGGACAGGATTCCCACGAGCAGTACCTC. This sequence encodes CSATRGGQDSHEQYL.